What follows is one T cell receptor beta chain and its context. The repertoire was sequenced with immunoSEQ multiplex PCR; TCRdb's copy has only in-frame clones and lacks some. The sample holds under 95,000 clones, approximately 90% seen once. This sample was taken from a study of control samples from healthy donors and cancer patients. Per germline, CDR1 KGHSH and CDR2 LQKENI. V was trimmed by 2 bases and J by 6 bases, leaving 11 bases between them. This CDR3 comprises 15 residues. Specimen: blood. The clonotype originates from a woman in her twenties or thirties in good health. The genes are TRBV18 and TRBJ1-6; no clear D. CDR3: CASSPKELVNSPLHF. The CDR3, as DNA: TGTGCCAGCTCACCAAAGGAACTGGTTAATTCACCCCTCCACTTT.